Shown below are 12 T cell receptor beta chains from a single sample sequenced in a study of TIL therapy for anti-PD-1-resistant metastatic lung cancer. This was the immunoSEQ v3 assay. Using immunoSEQ multiplex PCR, the repertoire was profiled, and TCRdb retains in-frame clones only, with some absent. This repertoire shows tens of thousands of clones, over 55% found once; its top ten account for 15% to 20%. Time point specified: pre-treatment sample, taken before nivolumab and TIL therapy. Most excised metastases sampled were pleural nodules or supraclavicular lymph nodes. The specimen comprised tumor tissue, sampled at baseline. Receptor source: a woman aged 25-80 years with non-small cell lung cancer.

This chain connects TRBV2 to TRBJ2-3; 12 bases are shared with TRBD2. This CDR3 is 15 amino acids long. The ends lost 2 bases at V and 6 bases at J; junction bases unmatched: 3. Germline V lookup: CDR1 SNHLY, CDR2 FYNNEI. CDR3 nucleotides: TGTGCCAGCAGTGAACGGCTAGCGGGAGGGGATACGCAGTATTTT. It yields the protein CASSERLAGGDTQYF.

This clone was seen a few times. The CDR3 nucleotides read TGTGCTAGTGGTTTAGGCACCAACTATGGCTACACCTTC. Residues: CASGLGTNYGYTF. The chain uses TRBV12-5 and TRBJ1-2; D gene unclear. Germline V gene lookup returns CDR1 LGHNT and CDR2 FRNRAP. The CDR3 consists of 13 residues. Between the trimmed V and J ends, which lost 3 bases and 2 bases, there was a span of 7 bases.

V is TRBV2 and J is TRBJ2-1; TRBD2 might be the D (5 bases). The CDR3 has 13 amino acids. V shed 4 bases and J shed 7 bases, with 11 bases lying between them. CDR1 and CDR2 from the germline V gene are SNHLY and FYNNEI. CDR3 bases: TGTGCCAGCAGTGGCCAATCGGGGAATGAGCAGTTCTTC. It translates to CASSGQSGNEQFF.

This chain uses TRBV6-1 with TRBJ1-5; D perhaps matches TRBD1 (6 bases). Trimming took off 0 bases at V and 4 bases at J, with 13 bases between the two ends. The CDR3 is made up of 16 amino acids. Germline V gives CDR1 MNHNS, CDR2 SASEGT. The CDR3 nucleotides are TGTGCCAGCAGTGAAGCGGAGTGGGGGCCGAATCAGCCCCAGCATTTT. The encoded protein is CASSEAEWGPNQPQHF.

The rearrangement links TRBV5-1 to TRBJ1-1, with 9 positions matching TRBD1. The CDR3 runs to 16 residues. Trimming at V came to 5 bases and at J to 0 bases, leaving 8 bases not matched to a gene. The germline CDR1 and CDR2 sequences are SGHRS and YFSETQ. The CDR3 coding sequence is TGCGCCAGCAGACCGGGACAGGGCTTCATGAACACTGAAGCTTTCTTT. This translates into CASRPGQGFMNTEAFF.

The chain links TRBV6-5 to TRBJ2-7; 7 bases align to TRBD1. Germline CDR1 and CDR2: MNHEY and SVGAGI. CDR3 length: 13 amino acids. With 6 bases clipped from V and 5 bases from J, the junction kept 7 bases outside the gene matches. CDR3: CASSDRVHHEQYF. The CDR3 DNA is TGTGCCAGCAGCGACAGGGTTCATCACGAGCAGTACTTC.

CDR3 bases: TGTGCCAGCAGTGAAAACTCGGAAGAGCAGTACTTC. It encodes CASSENSEEQYF. V and J are TRBV6-1 and TRBJ2-7; D unresolved. This CDR3 spans 12 amino acids. Germline values: CDR1 MNHNS, CDR2 SASEGT. V lost 2 bases, J lost 7 bases, and 9 bases lay in between.

This chain uses TRBV6-6 with TRBJ1-3; possible D gene TRBD1, 5 bases. This CDR3 comprises 14 residues. Germline V gives CDR1 MNHNY, CDR2 SVGAGI (reference sequence). Deletions cut 5 bases from V and 2 bases from J, with 10 bases between. CDR3 nucleotides: TGTGCCAGCAGTAAGTCGGGGCCTGGAAACACCATATATTTT. As protein: CASSKSGPGNTIYF.

In its sample, this clone was seen a few times. This rearrangement joins TRBV6-1 to TRBJ1-5; 7 bases agree with TRBD1. J lost 2 bases, V lost 6 bases, and 7 bases had no gene match. Germline CDR1 reads MNHNS; CDR2 reads SASEGT. This CDR3 comprises 15 residues. The DNA of the CDR3 is TGTGCCAGCAGACTTAACAGGGGCGGCAATCAGCCCCAGCATTTT. This gives the protein CASRLNRGGNQPQHF.

The gene calls are TRBV2 and TRBJ2-1; 7 nucleotides align to TRBD2. The ends lost 9 bases at V and 2 bases at J; junction bases unmatched: 7. The CDR3 has 14 residues. CDR1 and CDR2 (germline): SNHLY, FYNNEI. CDR3 nucleotides: TGTGCCAGTTTTTGGGACTACCCCTACAATGAGCAGTTCTTC. It encodes CASFWDYPYNEQFF.

V is TRBV6-5 and J is TRBJ1-2; 7 bases fit TRBD1. CDR1 MNHEY and CDR2 SVGAGI come from the germline V gene. The CDR3 runs to 14 residues. V shed 5 bases, J shed 0 bases, and the junction held 3 bases outside the gene matches. DNA for the CDR3: TGTGCCAGCAGTCCGACAGGGTCTAACTATGGCTACACCTTC. This encodes CASSPTGSNYGYTF.

There are a few counts of this clone. The gene calls are TRBV2 and TRBJ2-7; no firm D call. The germline CDR1 and CDR2 sequences are SNHLY and FYNNEI. Trimming removed 5 bases at V and 0 bases at J, with 11 bases between. The CDR3 spans 14 residues. As DNA, the CDR3 is TGTGCCAGCAGTCGGACCCCTAGCTCCTACGAGCAGTACTTC. It is translated as CASSRTPSSYEQYF.